Presented here are 29 T cell receptor beta chains from one specimen sequenced in a study of cytomegalovirus exposure and HLA in healthy donors. Use of 60 Vbeta and 13 Jbeta primers characterized the PCR. Measured with immunoSEQ multiplex PCR; TCRdb has only the in-frame clones, and not every one. The table lists roughly 110,000 clones, 74% of them singletons. The sample comprised PBMCs. The receptors shown here come from a woman between 35 and 50 years old in good health and CMV-seropositive.

J is TRBJ1-1 and V is TRBV7-9; D not resolved. Trimming left V 5 bases short and J 1 base short, with 8 bases between. This CDR3 has 13 amino acids. The germline CDR1 and CDR2 sequences are SEHNR and FQNEAQ (reference sequence). The CDR3 loop reads CASSPDPNTEAFF. The CDR3 bases are TGTGCCAGCAGCCCAGATCCGAACACTGAAGCTTTCTTT.

This clone occurred a few times. V and J are TRBV5-4 and TRBJ2-2, with D tentatively TRBD1 (6 bases). The germline V gene encodes CDR1 SGHNT and CDR2 YYREEE (reference sequence). This CDR3 is built from 16 residues. Trimming shortened V by 0 bases and J by 2 bases, and 11 bases separated the two germline ends. Here the CDR3 DNA reads TGTGCCAGCAGCTTGGCAGGGGTGTACAACACCGGGGAGCTGTTTTTT. It encodes CASSLAGVYNTGELFF.

This clone was seen more than once but under ten times. The chain uses TRBV7-2 and TRBJ2-1, with D possibly TRBD2 on 5 matching bases. This CDR3 is built from 14 residues. Trimming took 2 bases from V and 2 from J, leaving 7 bases between them. Germline CDR1 SGHTA, CDR2 FQGNSA. CDR3 amino acids: CASSLQLAYNEQFF. The CDR3 DNA reads as TGTGCCAGCAGCTTACAACTAGCCTACAATGAGCAGTTCTTC.

This clone occurred a few times. The chain is built from TRBV5-6 and TRBJ2-5, with 12 bases that match TRBD2. Germline-derived CDR1 and CDR2 are SGHDT and YYEEEE. There are 15 residues in the CDR3. With 3 bases clipped from V and 4 bases from J, the junction kept 4 bases outside the gene matches. The CDR3 nucleotides read TGTGCCAGCAGCTCGACTAGCGGGAGACGAGAGACCCAGTACTTC. Its translation: CASSSTSGRRETQYF.

The chain uses TRBV5-4 and TRBJ1-2; D uncertain. Trimming stripped 4 bases from V and 8 bases from J, with 15 bases between. Looked up from germline, CDR1 is SGHNT and CDR2 is YYREEE (reference sequence). The CDR3 sequence is 13 residues long. Here the CDR3 DNA reads TGTGCCAGCAGCCGAATGGGCCAGCCCGGCTACACCTTC. Residues: CASSRMGQPGYTF.

The CDR3 spells CASSPGGFGQIGGYEQYF. Written as DNA, the CDR3 is TGTGCCAGCAGCCCAGGGGGGTTCGGACAGATCGGAGGCTACGAGCAGTACTTC. The chain has TRBV7-6 and TRBJ2-7, with a weak D call TRBD1 (7 bases). V was clipped by 5 bases and J by 3 bases, with 26 bases between them. The CDR3 covers 18 residues. Looked up from germline, CDR1 is SGHVS and CDR2 is FNYEAQ.

The DNA for the CDR3 is TGCGCCAGCAGCTTAGGGACAGGGAGGGGCGAGCAGTACTTC. Residues: CASSLGTGRGEQYF. The chain carries TRBV5-1 and TRBJ2-7; 9 bases match TRBD1. Losses at the gene ends were 2 bases for V and 6 bases for J; bases not matched to a gene: 6. The germline V gene encodes CDR1 SGHRS and CDR2 YFSETQ. The CDR3 spans 14 residues.

Concerning this clone itself: One junction end disagrees with the germline gene, perhaps due to a read error. J is TRBJ1-6 and V is TRBV29-1, with TRBD1 identical over 7 bases. This CDR3 comprises 14 residues. CDR1 and CDR2 from the germline V gene are SQVTM and ANQGSEA. In nucleotides, the CDR3 is TGCAGCGTCGCGCCAGGGGGACTTGATTCACTCCTCCACTTT. Translation: CSVAPGGLDSLLHF.

In this sample, this clone turned up a few times. The chain couples TRBV9 to TRBJ2-7; 9 nucleotides align to TRBD2. CDR1 SGDLS and CDR2 YYNGEE come from the germline V gene. The CDR3 runs 16 residues. V trimming: 0 bases; J trimming: 6 bases; junction bases outside the gene matches: 10. DNA for the CDR3: TGTGCCAGCAGCGTAGGGAGTAGCGGGAGTCTCGGCGAGCAGTACTTC. Protein product: CASSVGSSGSLGEQYF.

V usage is TRBV19 and J usage is TRBJ2-2; 10 nucleotides match TRBD2. The CDR3 runs to 15 residues. Per the germline V gene, CDR1 is LNHDA and CDR2 is SQIVND (reference sequence). The junction had 4 bases not matched to a gene; V was cut back by 3 bases and J by 6 bases. The CDR3 DNA is TGTGCCAGTAGTATTGCTAGCGGGAGACCCGGGGAGCTGTTTTTT. Amino acid sequence: CASSIASGRPGELFF.

A few counts support this clone. The chain couples TRBV2 to TRBJ2-1; D unresolved. V was clipped by 5 bases and J by 5 bases, with 4 bases between them. Germline assignment: CDR1 SNHLY and CDR2 FYNNEI. This CDR3 is 11 amino acids long. The CDR3: CASSYNNEQFF. For the CDR3, the DNA is TGTGCCAGCAGTTACAACAATGAGCAGTTCTTC.

In this sample, this clone turned up a few times. The chain combines TRBV9 with TRBJ1-6; 7 bases map to TRBD1. CDR1 and CDR2 from the germline V gene are SGDLS and YYNGEE. This CDR3 has 14 amino acids. Trimming cost V 3 bases and J 10 bases; bases outside gene matches: 7. The CDR3 loop reads CASSARQGLSPLHF. The CDR3 DNA reads as TGTGCCAGCAGCGCCAGACAGGGTTTGTCACCCCTCCACTTT.

The chain recombines TRBV11-1 with TRBJ1-1; 9 positions agree with TRBD1. This CDR3 is built from 14 residues. CDR1 is SGHAT and CDR2 is FQDESV in the germline V gene (reference sequence). With 3 bases clipped from V and 11 bases from J, the junction kept 10 bases outside the gene matches. CDR3 region: CASSFPGTGTRAFF. The CDR3, as DNA: TGTGCCAGCAGCTTCCCCGGGACAGGGACGCGCGCTTTCTTT.

The V gene is TRBV6-5, the J gene TRBJ2-1; 8 positions match TRBD1. V lost 6 bases and J lost 0; bases outside the gene matches: 1. CDR3 length: 14 residues. Germline V CDR1 and CDR2: MNHEY, SVGAGI. CDR3 bases: TGTGCCAGCAGCGACAGGGGCTCCTACAATGAGCAGTTCTTC. It translates to CASSDRGSYNEQFF.

The CDR3 loop is CASSLETGEYEKLFF. DNA for the CDR3: TGCGCCAGCAGCTTGGAAACAGGGGAATATGAAAAACTGTTTTTT. The V gene is TRBV5-1, the J gene TRBJ1-4; 7 bases are shared with TRBD1. The V gene's germline CDR1 is SGHRS and CDR2 YFSETQ. The ends lost 0 bases at V and 6 bases at J; junction bases unmatched: 5. The CDR3 has 15 amino acids.

V gene TRBV18 combines with J gene TRBJ2-1, with D possibly being TRBD2 (6 bases). The CDR3 contains 14 residues. V lost 3 bases and J 7 bases, leaving 13 bases between the germline ends. Germline assignment: CDR1 KGHSH and CDR2 LQKENI. The CDR3 is CASSPRTGTNEQFF. The CDR3 bases are TGTGCCAGCTCACCGAGGACGGGGACTAATGAGCAGTTCTTC.

This clone has more than one count but fewer than ten. The chain combines TRBV7-2 with TRBJ1-3; 9 nucleotides agree with TRBD1. The V segment lost 1 base and the J segment 7 bases; nucleotides outside the gene matches: 8. CDR1 is SGHTA, CDR2 FQGNSA, per germline. The CDR3 has 16 amino acids. This CDR3 reads CASSLVTGTGTNTIYF. The CDR3 coding sequence is TGTGCCAGCAGCTTAGTAACCGGGACAGGGACGAACACCATATATTTT.

V is TRBV6-1 and J is TRBJ2-1; D gene uncertain. Germline lookup yields CDR1 MNHNS and CDR2 SASEGT. Trimming shortened V by 4 bases and J by 5 bases, and 12 bases separated the two germline ends. The CDR3 is 14 residues long. The CDR3 bases are TGTGCCAGCAGTGTTGCAAGCCGGGACAATGAGCAGTTCTTC. Translation: CASSVASRDNEQFF.

The chain combines TRBV18 with TRBJ2-7; possible D gene TRBD2, 5 bases. CDR1 is KGHSH, CDR2 LQKENI, per germline. The length of the CDR3 is 12 residues. The V and J ends lost 3 bases and 3 bases respectively, with 6 bases between them. The CDR3 loop reads CASSPSVYEQYF. In DNA, the CDR3 is TGTGCCAGCTCACCTAGCGTCTACGAGCAGTACTTC.

By share, this clone counts as medium-sized (0.01 to 0.1%). V is TRBV18 and J is TRBJ1-4; tentative D call: TRBD1 (5 bases). V dropped 2 bases and J dropped 4 bases, with 26 bases sitting between them. Germline V gives CDR1 KGHSH, CDR2 LQKENI. The CDR3 totals 20 residues. Written as DNA, the CDR3 is TGTGCCAGCTCACCAACGGCCCCCAGGGCCAGAGGGACTATTAATGAAAAACTGTTTTTT. This gives the protein CASSPTAPRARGTINEKLFF.

This chain joins TRBV7-3 and TRBJ2-6; possible D gene TRBD1, 5 bases. Germline V lookup: CDR1 SGHTA, CDR2 FQGTGA. V was trimmed by 1 base and J by 0 bases, leaving 13 bases between them. The CDR3 length is 18 residues. The CDR3 here is CASSLNVGPSSGANVLTF. The DNA of the CDR3 is TGTGCCAGCAGCTTAAATGTGGGGCCAAGCTCTGGGGCCAACGTCCTGACTTTC.

The chain combines TRBV5-6 with TRBJ2-2, with TRBD2 matching 8 bases. The CDR3 loop spans 17 amino acids. Germline trimming cut 3 bases from V and 0 bases from J; bases unmatched to any gene: 7. From germline, CDR1 is SGHDT and CDR2 YYEEEE. CDR3 bases: TGTGCCAGCAGCTGGGGCCCGGGACTAGCGAACACCGGGGAGCTGTTTTTT. It specifies CASSWGPGLANTGELFF.

This clone was seen more than once but under ten times. At one boundary the junction diverges from the germline segment, which might be a read error. The chain links TRBV7-7 to TRBJ2-1; D might be TRBD2 (5 bases). The V gene's germline CDR1 is SSHAT and CDR2 FNYEAQ (reference sequence). This CDR3 comprises 14 residues. DNA of the CDR3: TGTGCTAGCAGCCCTAGCAGCATCTACAATGAGCAGTTCTTC. Its translation: CASSPSSIYNEQFF. Full variable domain (rest looked up from reference TRBV7-7 and TRBJ2-1): GAGVSQSPRYKVTKRGQDVTLRCDPISSHATLYWYQQALGQGPEFLTYFNYEAQPDKSGLPSDRFSAERPEGSISTLTIQRTEQRDSAMYRCASSPSSIYNEQFFGPGTRLTVL.

V is TRBV9 and J is TRBJ2-7; 8 bases fit TRBD2. V was pared by 3 bases and J by 5 bases, with 1 base of the junction left unmatched. The germline gives CDR1 SGDLS, CDR2 YYNGEE. This CDR3 contains 12 residues. The CDR3 coding sequence is TGTGCCAGCAGCGGTAGCGGGGACGAGCAGTACTTC. Residues: CASSGSGDEQYF.

This clone was observed a handful of times. The CDR3 spells CASSRTSGLSYNEQFF. DNA of the CDR3: TGTGCCAGCAGCCGGACTAGCGGGCTTTCCTACAATGAGCAGTTCTTC. The chain uses TRBV11-3 and TRBJ2-1; 11 nucleotides line up with TRBD2. The CDR3 is 16 residues long. Germline V lookup: CDR1 SGHNT, CDR2 YENEEA. V trimming: 5 bases; J trimming: 1 base; junction bases outside the gene matches: 4. Drawing the rest from reference TRBV11-3 and TRBJ2-1, the complete variable domain is EAGVVQSPRYKIIEKKQPVAFWCNPISGHNTLYWYLQNLGQGPELLIRYENEEAVDDSQLPKDRFSAERLKGVDSTLKIQPAELGDSAVYLCASSRTSGLSYNEQFFGPGTRLTVL.

CDR3 nucleotides: TGTGCCATCAGTGAGCCCGGGCGGTGGGGAACCAACCGGGACAGGGATTTTAATGAAGCTTTCTTT. This translates into CAISEPGRWGTNRDRDFNEAFF. The chain is built from TRBV10-3 and TRBJ1-1, with 9 positions matching TRBD1. The germline gives CDR1 ENHRY, CDR2 SYGVKD. The CDR3 spans 22 residues. Trimming took 2 bases from V and 7 from J; bases not matched to a gene: 29.

The chain uses TRBV6-1 and TRBJ2-6; 8 bases agree with TRBD2. Germline values: CDR1 MNHNS, CDR2 SASEGT. V was pared by 3 bases and J by 1 base, with 8 bases of the junction left unmatched. The CDR3 is 18 residues long. The CDR3 region has the DNA TGTGCCAGCAGTGAGCCCGTCGGGGGGGGGTCTGGGGCCAACGTCCTGACTTTC. It codes for CASSEPVGGGSGANVLTF.

The chain joins TRBV28 to TRBJ1-1, with TRBD1 matching 8 bases. CDR3 size: 14 residues. Germline V gene data show CDR1 as MDHEN and CDR2 as SYDVKM. V dropped 4 bases and J dropped 2; count of bases not matched to a gene: 3. This CDR3 is CASSSTGANTEAFF. CDR3 DNA: TGTGCCAGCAGTTCGACAGGGGCCAACACTGAAGCTTTCTTT.

V and J are TRBV2 and TRBJ2-1, with D possibly TRBD2 on 5 matching bases. The CDR3 has 13 residues. Trimming stripped 6 bases from V and 8 bases from J, with 14 bases between. The germline V gene encodes CDR1 SNHLY and CDR2 FYNNEI. CDR3 sequence: CASSPLRGDEQFF. The CDR3 DNA follows: TGTGCCAGCAGCCCTCTACGGGGTGATGAGCAGTTCTTC.